This T cell receptor beta chain was profiled in a study of identical twins. Study-wide results and limits: Excess sharing by twins proved weaker in beta out-of-frame sequences.

Regarding this clonotype: Its antigen is unknown.

Unique molecular identifiers were present on the cDNA, and a universal primer site came from template switching. MiXCR, applied by TCRdb to the 5' RACE reads, yields one record per CDR3 protein. The sample holds 250,000 to 350,000 distinct CDR3 sequences, around 9.7% seen once. V shed 0 bases and J 3 bases; nucleotides not matched to a gene: 0. The germline CDR1 and CDR2 sequences are LNHNV and YYDKDF (reference sequence). The CDR3 spans 15 residues. Everyone who donated was a healthy Caucasian. These data were also reused for a study on yellow fever vaccine responses in identical twins. That study adds: Reportedly, twins showed a vaccine T cell response that looked partly convergent and partly personalized.

The chain recombines TRBV15 with TRBJ2-2; 8 bases line up with TRBD2. The TCR comes from a young woman in good health. The sample taken for sequencing was CD8+ T cells sorted from blood. CDR3 loop: CATSREAGDTGELFF. CDR3 bases: TGTGCCACCAGCAGAGAAGCGGGGGACACCGGGGAGCTGTTTTTT.